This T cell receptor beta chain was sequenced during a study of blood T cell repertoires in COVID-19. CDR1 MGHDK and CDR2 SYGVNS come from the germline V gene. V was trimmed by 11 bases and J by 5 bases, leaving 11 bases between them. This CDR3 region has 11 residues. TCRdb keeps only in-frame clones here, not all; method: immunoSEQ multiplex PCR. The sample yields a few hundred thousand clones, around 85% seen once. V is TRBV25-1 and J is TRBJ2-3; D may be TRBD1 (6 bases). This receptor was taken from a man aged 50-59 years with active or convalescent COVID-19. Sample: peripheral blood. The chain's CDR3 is CAATGLDTQYF. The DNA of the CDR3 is TGTGCCGCGACAGGATTAGATACGCAGTATTTT.